The clone carrying this TCR beta chain was observed a few times. These data come from a study of blood T cell repertoires in COVID-19. Background on the study: Donors in the United States, Italy and Spain gave samples during acute or convalescent COVID-19.

Original processing methods: Nucleated cell counts were estimated from reference gene primer amplification. This table comes from immunoSEQ multiplex PCR, and its TCRdb copy is limited to in-frame clones, with some not included. V and J calls and clone size are given by that table; D and trimming were obtained from the DNA. The data show roughly 500,000 clones, approximately 85% seen once. Sequenced: peripheral blood. The sequence derives from a human donor in a cohort sampled during active COVID-19.

CDR3 nucleotides: TGTGCCAGTAGCCCCGACCAGACAGCCAGACATGAAAAACTGTTTTTT. Amino acids: CASSPDQTARHEKLFF. The J gene is TRBJ1-4, the V gene TRBV19; D may be TRBD1 (5 bases). Germline V gene data show CDR1 as LNHDA and CDR2 as SQIVND (reference sequence). The CDR3 is made up of 16 amino acids. Trimming took off 6 bases at V and 6 bases at J, with 20 bases between the two ends.